The clone carrying this T cell receptor (beta chain) has just a few counts. The data derive from a study of patients and donors after allogeneic stem cell transplantation. TCRdb re-derived calls from the RT-PCR reads in MiXCR, one entry per CDR3 protein. The sample lists about a million distinct CDR3 sequences, 15% to 20% occurring once. The TCR sequence derives from a human donor who was either an allogeneic HSCT recipient or a stem cell or donor lymphocyte infusion donor (not recorded which). It is not recorded whose cells these are; they may come from a transplant donor. Sequences were obtained from blood, either unsorted or a sorted T cell fraction (not recorded which).

This chain's CDR3 is CASSVQGRAGNTIYF. The CDR3 coding sequence is TGTGCCAGCAGCGTACAGGGACGAGCTGGAAACACCATATATTTT. The V gene is TRBV7-2, the J gene TRBJ1-3, with D maybe TRBD1 (6 bases). This CDR3 is 15 amino acids long. The ends were cut back, 5 bases at V and 2 bases at J, with 13 bases in the middle. The germline gives CDR1 SGHTA, CDR2 FQGNSA. Together with reference TRBV7-2 and TRBJ1-3, the CDR3 gives the full variable domain: GAGVSQSPSNKVTEKGKDVELRCDPISGHTALYWYRQSLGQGLEFLIYFQGNSAPDKSGLPSDRFSAERTGGSVSTLTIQRTQQEDSAVYLCASSVQGRAGNTIYFGEGSWLTVV.